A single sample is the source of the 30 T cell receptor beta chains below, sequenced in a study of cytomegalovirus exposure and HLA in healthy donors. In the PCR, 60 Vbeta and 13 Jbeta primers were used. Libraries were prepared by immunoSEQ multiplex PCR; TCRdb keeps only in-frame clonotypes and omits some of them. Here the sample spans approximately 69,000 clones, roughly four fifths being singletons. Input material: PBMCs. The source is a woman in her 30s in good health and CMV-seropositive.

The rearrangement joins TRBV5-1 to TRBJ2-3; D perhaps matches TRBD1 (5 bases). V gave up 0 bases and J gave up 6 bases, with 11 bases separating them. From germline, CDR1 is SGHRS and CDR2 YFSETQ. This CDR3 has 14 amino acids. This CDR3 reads CASSLGSGPDTQYF. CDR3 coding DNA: TGCGCCAGCAGCTTGGGTTCAGGGCCGGATACGCAGTATTTT.

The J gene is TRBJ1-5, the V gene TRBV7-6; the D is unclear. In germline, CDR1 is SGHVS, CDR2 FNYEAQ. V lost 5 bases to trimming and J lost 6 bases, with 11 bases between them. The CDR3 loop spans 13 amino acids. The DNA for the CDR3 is TGTGCCAGCAGCCCATTGGGCGTTCAGCCCCAGCATTTT. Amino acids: CASSPLGVQPQHF.

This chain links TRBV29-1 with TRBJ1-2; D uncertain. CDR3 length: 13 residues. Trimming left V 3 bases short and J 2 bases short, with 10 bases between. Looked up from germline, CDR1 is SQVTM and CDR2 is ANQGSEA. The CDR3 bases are TGCAGCGTTGAGGGAGGGTCAAACTATGGCTACACCTTC. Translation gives CSVEGGSNYGYTF.

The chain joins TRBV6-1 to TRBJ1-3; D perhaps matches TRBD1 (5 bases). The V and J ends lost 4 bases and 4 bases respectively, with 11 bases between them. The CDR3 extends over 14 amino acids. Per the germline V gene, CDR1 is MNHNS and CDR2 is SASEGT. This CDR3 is CASSGAGIGNTIYF. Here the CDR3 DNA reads TGTGCCAGCAGTGGGGCAGGGATCGGAAACACCATATATTTT.

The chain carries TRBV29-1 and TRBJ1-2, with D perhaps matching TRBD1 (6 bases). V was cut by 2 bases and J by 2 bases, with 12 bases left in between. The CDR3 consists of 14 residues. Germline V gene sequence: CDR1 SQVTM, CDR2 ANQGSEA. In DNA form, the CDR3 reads TGCAGCGTTGAACCCCCCGGGACAAACTATGGCTACACCTTC. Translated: CSVEPPGTNYGYTF.

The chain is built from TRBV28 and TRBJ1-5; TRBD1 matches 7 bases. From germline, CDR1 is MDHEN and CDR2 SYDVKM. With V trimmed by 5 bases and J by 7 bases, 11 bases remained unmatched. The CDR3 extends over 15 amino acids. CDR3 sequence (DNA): TGTGCCAGCAGTCTAGGGCGCAGGGGGGACCAGCCCCAGCATTTT. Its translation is CASSLGRRGDQPQHF.

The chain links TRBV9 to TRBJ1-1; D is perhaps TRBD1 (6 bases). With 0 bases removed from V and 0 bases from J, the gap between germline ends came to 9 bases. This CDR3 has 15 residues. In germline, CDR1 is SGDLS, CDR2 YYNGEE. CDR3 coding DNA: TGTGCCAGCAGCGTAGTCGGACAGCTGAACACTGAAGCTTTCTTT. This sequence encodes CASSVVGQLNTEAFF.

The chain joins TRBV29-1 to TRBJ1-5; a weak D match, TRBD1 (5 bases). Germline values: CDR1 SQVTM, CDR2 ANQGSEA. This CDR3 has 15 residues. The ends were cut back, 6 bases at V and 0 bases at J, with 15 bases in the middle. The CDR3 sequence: CSVRTGTGSNQPQHF. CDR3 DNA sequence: TGCAGCGTCCGTACCGGGACTGGTAGCAATCAGCCCCAGCATTTT.

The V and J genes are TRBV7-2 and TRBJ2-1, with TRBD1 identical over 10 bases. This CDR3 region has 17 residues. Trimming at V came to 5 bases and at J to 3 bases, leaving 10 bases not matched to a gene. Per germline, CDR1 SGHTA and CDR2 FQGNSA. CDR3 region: CASSIRQGALSYNEQFF. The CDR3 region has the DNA TGTGCCAGCAGCATACGACAGGGGGCTCTAAGCTACAATGAGCAGTTCTTC.

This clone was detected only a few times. The CDR3: CASSWRGGTNQPQHF. Written as DNA, the CDR3 is TGTGCCAGCAGCTGGAGGGGGGGTACGAATCAGCCCCAGCATTTT. This chain uses TRBV7-2 with TRBJ1-5, with D possibly TRBD1 on 6 matching bases. The CDR3 has 15 amino acids. V lost 4 bases and J 4 bases, leaving 14 bases between the germline ends. In germline, CDR1 is SGHTA, CDR2 FQGNSA.

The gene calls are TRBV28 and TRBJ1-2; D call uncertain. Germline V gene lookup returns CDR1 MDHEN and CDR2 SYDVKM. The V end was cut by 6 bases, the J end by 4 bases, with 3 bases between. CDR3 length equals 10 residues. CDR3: CASRAYGYTF. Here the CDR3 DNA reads TGTGCCAGCAGGGCCTATGGCTACACCTTC.

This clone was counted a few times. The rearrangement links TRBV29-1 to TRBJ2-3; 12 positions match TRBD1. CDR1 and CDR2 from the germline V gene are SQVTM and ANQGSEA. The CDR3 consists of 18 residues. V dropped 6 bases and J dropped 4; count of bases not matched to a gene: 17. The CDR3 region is CSVLGYLPGQGAADTQYF. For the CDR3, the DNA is TGCAGCGTCCTTGGTTACCTTCCGGGACAGGGGGCTGCAGATACGCAGTATTTT.

CDR3 sequence (DNA): TGTGCCAGCTCACCACCTGGGACTTACAATGAGCAGTTCTTC. It yields the protein CASSPPGTYNEQFF. V is TRBV18 and J is TRBJ2-1; tentatively, D is TRBD2 (6 bases). The CDR3 runs to 14 residues. The V gene's germline CDR1 is KGHSH and CDR2 LQKENI. The V end lost 0 bases, the J end lost 4 bases, and 7 bases lay between the germline ends.

The CDR3 protein is CASSSNSGRPTDTQYF. The DNA for the CDR3 is TGTGCCAGCAGTTCCAATAGCGGGAGACCTACAGATACGCAGTATTTT. The rearrangement joins TRBV28 to TRBJ2-3, with 9 positions matching TRBD2. CDR3 length equals 16 residues. Germline CDR1 and CDR2: MDHEN and SYDVKM. V lost 4 bases to trimming and J lost 3 bases; unmatched junction nucleotides: 8.

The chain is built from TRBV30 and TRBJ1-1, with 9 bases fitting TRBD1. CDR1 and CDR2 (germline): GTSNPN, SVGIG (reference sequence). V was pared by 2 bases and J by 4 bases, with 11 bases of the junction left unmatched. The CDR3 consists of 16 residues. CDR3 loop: CAWSPKDRGWATEAFF. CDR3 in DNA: TGTGCCTGGAGTCCCAAGGACAGGGGATGGGCCACTGAAGCTTTCTTT.

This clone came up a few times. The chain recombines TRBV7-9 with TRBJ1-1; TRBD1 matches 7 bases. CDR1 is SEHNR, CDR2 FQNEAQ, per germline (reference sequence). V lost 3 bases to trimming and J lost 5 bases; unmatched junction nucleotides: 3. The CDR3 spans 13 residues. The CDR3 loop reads CASSFTQGTEAFF. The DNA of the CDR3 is TGTGCCAGCAGCTTTACACAGGGGACTGAAGCTTTCTTT.

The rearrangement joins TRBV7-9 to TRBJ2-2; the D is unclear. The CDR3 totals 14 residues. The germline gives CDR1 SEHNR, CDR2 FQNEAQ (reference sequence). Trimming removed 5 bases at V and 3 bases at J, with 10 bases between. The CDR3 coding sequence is TGTGCCAGCAGCCCCGCGACTTACACCGGGGAGCTGTTTTTT. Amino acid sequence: CASSPATYTGELFF.

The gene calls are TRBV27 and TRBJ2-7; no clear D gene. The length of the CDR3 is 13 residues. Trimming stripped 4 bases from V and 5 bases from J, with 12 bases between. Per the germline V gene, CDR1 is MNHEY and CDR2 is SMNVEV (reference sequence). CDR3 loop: CASSSFSLNEQYF. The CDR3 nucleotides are TGTGCCAGCAGTTCGTTCTCGCTAAACGAGCAGTACTTC.

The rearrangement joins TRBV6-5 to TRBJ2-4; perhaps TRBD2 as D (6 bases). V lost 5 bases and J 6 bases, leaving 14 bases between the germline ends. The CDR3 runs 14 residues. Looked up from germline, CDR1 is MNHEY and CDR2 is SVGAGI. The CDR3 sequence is CASSRGTGRNIQYF. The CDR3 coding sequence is TGTGCCAGCAGTCGCGGGACTGGGCGAAACATTCAGTACTTC.

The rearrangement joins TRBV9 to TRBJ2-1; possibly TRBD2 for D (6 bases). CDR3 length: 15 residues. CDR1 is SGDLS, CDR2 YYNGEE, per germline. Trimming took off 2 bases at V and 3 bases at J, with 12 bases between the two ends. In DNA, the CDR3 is TGTGCCAGCAGCGTTTCCGGGAGAGACTACAATGAGCAGTTCTTC. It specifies CASSVSGRDYNEQFF.

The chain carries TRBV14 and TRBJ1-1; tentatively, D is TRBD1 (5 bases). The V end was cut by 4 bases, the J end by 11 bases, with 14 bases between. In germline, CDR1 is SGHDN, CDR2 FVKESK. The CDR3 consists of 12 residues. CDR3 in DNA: TGTGCCAGCAGCCCATCAATGGGGCACGCTTTCTTT. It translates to CASSPSMGHAFF.

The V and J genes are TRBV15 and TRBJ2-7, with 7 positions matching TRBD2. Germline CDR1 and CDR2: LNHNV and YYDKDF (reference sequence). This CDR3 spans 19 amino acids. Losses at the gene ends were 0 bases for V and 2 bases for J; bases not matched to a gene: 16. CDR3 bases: TGTGCCACCAGCAGAGATTCCCCGCAGCTAGCGGACCATACCTACGAGCAGTACTTC. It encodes CATSRDSPQLADHTYEQYF. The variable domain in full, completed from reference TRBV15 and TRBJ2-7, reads DAMVIQNPRYQVTQFGKPVTLSCSQTLNHNVMYWYQQKSSQAPKLLFHYYDKDFNNEADTPDNFQSRRPNTSFCFLDIRSPGLGDTAMYLCATSRDSPQLADHTYEQYFGPGTRLTVT.

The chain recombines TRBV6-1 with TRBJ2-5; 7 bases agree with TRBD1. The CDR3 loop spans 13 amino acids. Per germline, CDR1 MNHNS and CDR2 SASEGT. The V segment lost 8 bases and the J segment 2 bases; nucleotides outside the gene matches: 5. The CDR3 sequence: CASCTGEQETQYF. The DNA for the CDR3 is TGTGCCAGCTGTACAGGGGAACAAGAGACCCAGTACTTC.

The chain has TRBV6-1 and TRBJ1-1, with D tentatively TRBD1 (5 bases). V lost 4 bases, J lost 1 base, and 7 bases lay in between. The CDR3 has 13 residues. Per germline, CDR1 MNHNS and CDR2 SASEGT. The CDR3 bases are TGTGCCAGCAGTGTGACAGAGAACACTGAAGCTTTCTTT. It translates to CASSVTENTEAFF.

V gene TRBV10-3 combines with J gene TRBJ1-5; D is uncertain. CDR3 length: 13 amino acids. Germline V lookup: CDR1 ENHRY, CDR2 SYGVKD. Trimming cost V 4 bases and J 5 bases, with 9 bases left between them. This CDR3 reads CAISGIGDQPQHF. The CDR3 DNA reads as TGTGCCATCAGTGGGATCGGGGATCAGCCCCAGCATTTT.

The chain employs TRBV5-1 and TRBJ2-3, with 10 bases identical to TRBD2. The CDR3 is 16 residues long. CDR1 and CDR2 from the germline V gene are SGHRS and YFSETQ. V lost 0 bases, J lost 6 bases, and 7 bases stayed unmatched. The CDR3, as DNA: TGCGCCAGCAGCTTGGGGCTAGCGGGAGCCGCGGATACGCAGTATTTT. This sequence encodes CASSLGLAGAADTQYF.

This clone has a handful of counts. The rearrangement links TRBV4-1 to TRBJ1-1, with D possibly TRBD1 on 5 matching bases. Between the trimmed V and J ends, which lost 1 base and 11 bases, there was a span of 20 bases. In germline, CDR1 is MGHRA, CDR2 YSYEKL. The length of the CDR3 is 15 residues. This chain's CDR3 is CASSQVVAGDRKAFF. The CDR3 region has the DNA TGCGCCAGCAGCCAAGTAGTGGCGGGGGACCGCAAGGCTTTCTTT.

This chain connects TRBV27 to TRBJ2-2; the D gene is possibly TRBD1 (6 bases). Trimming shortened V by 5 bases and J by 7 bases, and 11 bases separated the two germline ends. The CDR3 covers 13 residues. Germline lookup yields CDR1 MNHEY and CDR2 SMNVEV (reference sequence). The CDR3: CASSAQGSGELFF. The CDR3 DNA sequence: TGTGCCAGCAGTGCACAGGGTAGCGGGGAGCTGTTTTTT.

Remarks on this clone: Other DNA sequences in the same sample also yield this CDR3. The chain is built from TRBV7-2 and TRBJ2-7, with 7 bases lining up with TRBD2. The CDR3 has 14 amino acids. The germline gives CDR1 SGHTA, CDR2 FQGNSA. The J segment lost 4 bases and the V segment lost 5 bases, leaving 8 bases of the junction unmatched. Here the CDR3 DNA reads TGTGCCAGCAGCCGCGAGGGCGGGAGATACGAGCAGTACTTC. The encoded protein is CASSREGGRYEQYF.

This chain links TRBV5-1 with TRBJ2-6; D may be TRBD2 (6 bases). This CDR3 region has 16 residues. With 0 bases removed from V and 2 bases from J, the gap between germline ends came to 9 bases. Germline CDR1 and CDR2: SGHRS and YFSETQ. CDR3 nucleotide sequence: TGCGCCAGCAGCTTGGCCGGGGGAACTGGGGCCAACGTCCTGACTTTC. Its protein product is CASSLAGGTGANVLTF.